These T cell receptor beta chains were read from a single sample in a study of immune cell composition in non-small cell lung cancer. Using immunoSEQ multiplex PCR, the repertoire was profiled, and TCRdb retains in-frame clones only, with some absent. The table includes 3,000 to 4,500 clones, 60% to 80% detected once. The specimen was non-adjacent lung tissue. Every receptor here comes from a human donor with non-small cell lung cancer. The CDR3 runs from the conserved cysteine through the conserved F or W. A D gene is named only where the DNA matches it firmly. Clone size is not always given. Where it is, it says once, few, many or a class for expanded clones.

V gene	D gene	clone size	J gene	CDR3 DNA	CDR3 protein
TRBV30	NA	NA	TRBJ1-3	TGTGCCTGGAGCCGGACAGCTGGAAACACCATATATTTT	CAWSRTAGNTIYF
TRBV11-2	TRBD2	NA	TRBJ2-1	TGTGCCAGCAGCCCCAGTGGCGGGAGCTCCTACAATGAGCAGTTCTTC	CASSPSGGSSYNEQFF
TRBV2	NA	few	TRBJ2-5	TGTGCCAGCAGTGGACCGGGACACGTATACCAAGAGACCCAGTACTTC	CASSGPGHVYQETQYF
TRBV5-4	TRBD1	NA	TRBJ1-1	TGTGCCAGCAGCTTTAGGACAGGGATGGGCACTGAAGCTTTCTTT	CASSFRTGMGTEAFF
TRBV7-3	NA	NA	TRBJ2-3	TGTGCCAGCAGCTTAACTAGCGGACCCTCAGATACGCAGTATTTT	CASSLTSGPSDTQYF
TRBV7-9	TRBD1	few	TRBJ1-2	TGTGCCGGGGAAACAGGGGCGGTTGACTATGGCTACACCTTC	CAGETGAVDYGYTF
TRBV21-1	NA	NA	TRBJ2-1	TGTGCCAGCAGCAAAGCGTCAGTCGTTGAGCAGTTCTTC	CASSKASVVEQFF
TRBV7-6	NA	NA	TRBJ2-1	TGTGCCAGCAGCTTTCAGACAGCCCACTTGGGCAATGAGCAGTTCTTC	CASSFQTAHLGNEQFF
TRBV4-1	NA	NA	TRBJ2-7	TGCGCCAGCAGCCAATGGGGCCAGGGCTACGAGCAGTACTTC	CASSQWGQGYEQYF
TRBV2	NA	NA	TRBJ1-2	TGTGCCAGCAGTGGTCCAGGGGTGGGTGGCTACACCTTC	CASSGPGVGGYTF
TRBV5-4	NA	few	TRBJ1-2	TGTGCCAGCAGCTTGGCCGGGGGGCGCCGGGGCTACACCTTC	CASSLAGGRRGYTF
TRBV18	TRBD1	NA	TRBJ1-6	TGTGCCAGCTCACAGAACGTAGACAGGGGCAATTCACCCCTCCACTTT	CASSQNVDRGNSPLHF
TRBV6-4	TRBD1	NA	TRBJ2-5	TGTGCCAGCAGTCGGGACAGGGGAGAGACCCAGTACTTC	CASSRDRGETQYF
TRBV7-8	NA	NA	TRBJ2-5	TGTGCCAGCAGCCTACAGGGAGGGCTGGAAGAGACCCAGTACTTC	CASSLQGGLEETQYF
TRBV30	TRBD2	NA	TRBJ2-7	TGTGCCTGGACGGGGGGCGGGAGGGCCCTCTCCGAGCAGTACTTC	CAWTGGGRALSEQYF
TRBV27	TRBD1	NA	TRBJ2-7	TGTGCCAGCAGTTCTCTACAACAGGGGGACGAGCAGTACTTC	CASSSLQQGDEQYF
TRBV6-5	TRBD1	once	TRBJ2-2	TGTGCCAGCAGTCCACCCCTCGACAGGGCCGGGGAGCTGTTTTTT	CASSPPLDRAGELFF
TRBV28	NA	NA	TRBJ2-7	TGTGCCAGCAGCCAATCGACAGTCCGCTACTACGAGCAGTACTTC	CASSQSTVRYYEQYF
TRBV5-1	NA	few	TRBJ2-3	TGCGCCAGCAAACCCGGGGAAGCCGGGGATACGCAGTATTTT	CASKPGEAGDTQYF
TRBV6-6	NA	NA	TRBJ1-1	TGTGCCAGCAGTCTCAAGGAGAGGGACACTGAAGCTTTCTTT	CASSLKERDTEAFF
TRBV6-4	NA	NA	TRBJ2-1	TGTGCCAGCAGTACCGGGACTCAGAATGAGCAGTTCTTC	CASSTGTQNEQFF
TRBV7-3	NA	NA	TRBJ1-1	TGTGCCAGCAGCGAAAGTTGGGGGGATCGAACTGAAGCTTTCTTT	CASSESWGDRTEAFF
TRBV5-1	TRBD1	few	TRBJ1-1	TGCGCCAGCAACCCTGGACAGGGGATGAACACTGAAGCTTTCTTT	CASNPGQGMNTEAFF
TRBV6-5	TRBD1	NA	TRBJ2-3	TGTGCCAGCAGGGGGGACAGGATCACAGATACGCAGTATTTT	CASRGDRITDTQYF
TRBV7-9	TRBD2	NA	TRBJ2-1	TGTGCCAGCAGCCAACCGACTAGCGGGAGCCTCGGCAATGAGCAGTTCTTC	CASSQPTSGSLGNEQFF
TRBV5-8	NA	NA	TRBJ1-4	TGTGCCAGCAGCCCGAGGAGGGTATTTGAAAAACTGTTTTTT	CASSPRRVFEKLFF
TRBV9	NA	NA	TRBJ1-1	TGTGCCAGCAGCGCCGGGGGAGGGGCGGGAATGAACACTGAAGCTTTCTTT	CASSAGGGAGMNTEAFF
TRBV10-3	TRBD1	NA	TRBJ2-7	TGTGCCATCAGTGTCGGGACAGACCGCTCCTACGAGCAGTACTTC	CAISVGTDRSYEQYF
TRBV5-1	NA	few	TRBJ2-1	TGCGCCAGCAGCTTCCCGAGCGGGACAACTTACAATGAGCAGTTCTTC	CASSFPSGTTYNEQFF
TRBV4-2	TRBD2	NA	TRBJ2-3	TGTGCCAGCAGCCAAGAGGGGGGACTACACACAGATACGCAGTATTTT	CASSQEGGLHTDTQYF
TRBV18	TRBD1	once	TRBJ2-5	TGTGCCAGCTCATCAAACGGACAGGGGGCAGGGGAGACCCAGTACTTC	CASSSNGQGAGETQYF
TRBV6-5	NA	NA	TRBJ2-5	TGTGCCAGCAGTCCATTACCCGGGGAGACCCAGTACTTC	CASSPLPGETQYF